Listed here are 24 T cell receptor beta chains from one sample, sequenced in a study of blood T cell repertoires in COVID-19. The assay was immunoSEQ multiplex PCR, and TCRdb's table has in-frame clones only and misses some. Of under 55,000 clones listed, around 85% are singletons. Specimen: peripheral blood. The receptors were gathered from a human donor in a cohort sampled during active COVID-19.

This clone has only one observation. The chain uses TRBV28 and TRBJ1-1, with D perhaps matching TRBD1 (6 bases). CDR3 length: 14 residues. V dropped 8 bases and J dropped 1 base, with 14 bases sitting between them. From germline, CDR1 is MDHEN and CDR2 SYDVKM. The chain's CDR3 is CASGSDSSNTEAFF. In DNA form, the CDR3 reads TGTGCCAGCGGCTCGGACAGCTCGAACACTGAAGCTTTCTTT. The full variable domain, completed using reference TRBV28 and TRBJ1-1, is DVKVTQSSRYLVKRTGEKVFLECVQDMDHENMFWYRQDPGLGLRLIYFSYDVKMKEKGDIPEGYSVSREKKERFSLILESASTNQTSMYLCASGSDSSNTEAFFGQGTRLTVV.

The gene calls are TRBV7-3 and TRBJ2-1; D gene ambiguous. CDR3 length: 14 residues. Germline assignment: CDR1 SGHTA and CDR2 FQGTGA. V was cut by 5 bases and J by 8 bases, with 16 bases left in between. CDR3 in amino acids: CASSPGFATDEQFF. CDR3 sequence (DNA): TGTGCCAGCAGCCCCGGGTTCGCTACCGATGAGCAGTTCTTC.

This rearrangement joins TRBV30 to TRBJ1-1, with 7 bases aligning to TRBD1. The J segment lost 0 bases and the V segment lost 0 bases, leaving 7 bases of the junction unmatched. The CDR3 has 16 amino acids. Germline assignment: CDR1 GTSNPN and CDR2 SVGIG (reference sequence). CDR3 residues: CAWSVRRGRMNTEAFF. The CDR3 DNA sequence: TGTGCCTGGAGTGTACGGAGGGGGCGGATGAACACTGAAGCTTTCTTT.

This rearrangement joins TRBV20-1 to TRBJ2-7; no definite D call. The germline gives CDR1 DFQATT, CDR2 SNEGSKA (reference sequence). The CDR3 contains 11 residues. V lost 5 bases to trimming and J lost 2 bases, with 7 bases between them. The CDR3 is CSAPRAYEQYF. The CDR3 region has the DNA TGCAGTGCTCCTAGAGCCTACGAGCAGTACTTC.

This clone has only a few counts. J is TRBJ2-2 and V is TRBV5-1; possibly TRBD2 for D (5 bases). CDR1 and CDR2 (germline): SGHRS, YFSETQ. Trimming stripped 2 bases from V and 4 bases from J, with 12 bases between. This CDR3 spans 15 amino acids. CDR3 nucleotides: TGCGCCAGCAGCTTTGGGAGTCTCGCCACCGGGGAGCTGTTTTTT. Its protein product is CASSFGSLATGELFF. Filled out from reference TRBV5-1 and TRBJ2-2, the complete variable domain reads KAGVTQTPRYLIKTRGQQVTLSCSPISGHRSVSWYQQTPGQGLQFLFEYFSETQRNKGNFPGRFSGRQFSNSRSEMNVSTLELGDSALYLCASSFGSLATGELFFGEGSRLTVL.

CDR3 DNA: TGTGCCAGCAGCTTACTACAGGGCGTATCTGGAAACACCATATATTTT. As protein: CASSLLQGVSGNTIYF. The chain carries TRBV11-2 and TRBJ1-3, with D possibly TRBD1 on 6 matching bases. CDR1 is SGHAT and CDR2 is FQNNGV in the germline V gene. CDR3 length: 16 amino acids. Trimming pared 2 bases from V and 1 base from J, leaving 12 bases between.

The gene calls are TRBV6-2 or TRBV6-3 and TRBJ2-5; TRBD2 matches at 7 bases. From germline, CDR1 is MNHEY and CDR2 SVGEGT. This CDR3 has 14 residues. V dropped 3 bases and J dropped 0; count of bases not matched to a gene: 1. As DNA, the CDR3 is TGTGCCAGCAGTTATGCGGGAGACCAAGAGACCCAGTACTTC. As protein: CASSYAGDQETQYF.

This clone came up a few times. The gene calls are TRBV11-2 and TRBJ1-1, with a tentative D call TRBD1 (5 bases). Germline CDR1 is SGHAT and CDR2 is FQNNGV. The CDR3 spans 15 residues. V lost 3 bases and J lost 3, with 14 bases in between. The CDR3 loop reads CASSFRSGGHTEAFF. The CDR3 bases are TGTGCCAGCAGCTTCCGATCGGGGGGTCACACTGAAGCTTTCTTT.

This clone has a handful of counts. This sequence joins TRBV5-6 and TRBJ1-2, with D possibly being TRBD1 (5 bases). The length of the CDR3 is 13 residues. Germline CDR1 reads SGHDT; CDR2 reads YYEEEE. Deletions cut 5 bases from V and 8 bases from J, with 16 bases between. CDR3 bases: TGTGCCAGCAGTCGATGGCAGGGTTCGGGCTACACCTTC. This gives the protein CASSRWQGSGYTF.

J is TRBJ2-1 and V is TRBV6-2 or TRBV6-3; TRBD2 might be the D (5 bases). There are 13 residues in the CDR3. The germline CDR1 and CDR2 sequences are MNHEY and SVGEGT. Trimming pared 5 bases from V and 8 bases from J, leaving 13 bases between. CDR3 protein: CASSGLLDDEQFF. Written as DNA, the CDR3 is TGTGCCAGCAGTGGTTTACTAGATGATGAGCAGTTCTTC.

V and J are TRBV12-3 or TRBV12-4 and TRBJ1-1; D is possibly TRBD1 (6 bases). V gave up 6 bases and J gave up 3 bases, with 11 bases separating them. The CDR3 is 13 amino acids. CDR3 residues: CASSRTADTEAFF. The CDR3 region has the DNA TGTGCCAGCAGCCGGACAGCGGACACTGAAGCTTTCTTT.

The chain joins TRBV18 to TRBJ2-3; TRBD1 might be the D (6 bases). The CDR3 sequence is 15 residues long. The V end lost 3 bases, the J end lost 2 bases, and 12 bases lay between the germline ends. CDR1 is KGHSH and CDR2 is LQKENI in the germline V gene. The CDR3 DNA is TGTGCCAGCTCACCGCGGACAGCTAACACAGATACGCAGTATTTT. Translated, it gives CASSPRTANTDTQYF.

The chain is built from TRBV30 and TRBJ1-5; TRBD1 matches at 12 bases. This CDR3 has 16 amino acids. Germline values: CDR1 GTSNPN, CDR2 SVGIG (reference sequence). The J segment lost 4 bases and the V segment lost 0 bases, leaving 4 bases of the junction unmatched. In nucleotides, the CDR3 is TGTGCCTGGAGTGTACGGGACAGGGGGCGGAATCAGCCCCAGCATTTT. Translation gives CAWSVRDRGRNQPQHF.

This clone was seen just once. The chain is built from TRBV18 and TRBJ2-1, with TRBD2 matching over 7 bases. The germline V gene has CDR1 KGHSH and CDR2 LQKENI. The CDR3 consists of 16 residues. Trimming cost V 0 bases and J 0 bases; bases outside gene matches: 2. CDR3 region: CASSPPGGSSYNEQFF. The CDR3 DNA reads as TGTGCCAGCTCACCACCCGGGGGGAGCTCCTACAATGAGCAGTTCTTC.

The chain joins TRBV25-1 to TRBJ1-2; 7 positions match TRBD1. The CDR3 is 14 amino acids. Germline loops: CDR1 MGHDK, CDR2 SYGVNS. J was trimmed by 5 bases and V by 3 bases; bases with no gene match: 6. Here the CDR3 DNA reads TGTGCCAGCAGTGACTTGACAGGGCAATATGGCTACACCTTC. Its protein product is CASSDLTGQYGYTF.

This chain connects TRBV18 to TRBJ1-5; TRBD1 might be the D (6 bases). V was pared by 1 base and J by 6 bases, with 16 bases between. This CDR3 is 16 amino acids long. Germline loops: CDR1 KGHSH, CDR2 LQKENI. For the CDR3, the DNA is TGTGCCAGCTCACCACTACCGGGACAAGCGATTCAGCCCCAGCATTTT. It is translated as CASSPLPGQAIQPQHF.

The CDR3 region is CASSVAAGGLNTEAFF. The CDR3 DNA reads as TGTGCCAGCAGCGTAGCGGCAGGGGGCTTGAACACTGAAGCTTTCTTT. V and J are TRBV9 and TRBJ1-1; 8 bases are shared with TRBD1. CDR1 and CDR2 from the germline V gene are SGDLS and YYNGEE. CDR3 length: 16 residues. The V segment lost 0 bases and the J segment 0 bases; nucleotides outside the gene matches: 4. Using reference TRBV9 and TRBJ1-1 for the parts outside the CDR3, the full variable domain is DSGVTQTPKHLITATGQRVTLRCSPRSGDLSVYWYQQSLDQGLQFLIQYYNGEERAKGNILERFSAQQFPDLHSELNLSSLELGDSALYFCASSVAAGGLNTEAFFGQGTRLTVV.

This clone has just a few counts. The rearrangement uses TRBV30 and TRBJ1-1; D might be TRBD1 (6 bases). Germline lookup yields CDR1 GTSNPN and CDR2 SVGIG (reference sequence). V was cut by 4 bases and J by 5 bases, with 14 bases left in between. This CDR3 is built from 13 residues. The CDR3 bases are TGTGCCTGGACCCACAGAAGGGGGACTGAAGCTTTCTTT. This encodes CAWTHRRGTEAFF.

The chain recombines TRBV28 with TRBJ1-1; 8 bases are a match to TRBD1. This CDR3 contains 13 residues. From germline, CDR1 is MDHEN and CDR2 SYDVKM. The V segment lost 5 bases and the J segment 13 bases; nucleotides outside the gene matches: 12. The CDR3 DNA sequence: TGTGCCAGCAGTGCAGGGGGCGGTCGGCTTGGTTTCTTT. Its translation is CASSAGGGRLGFF.

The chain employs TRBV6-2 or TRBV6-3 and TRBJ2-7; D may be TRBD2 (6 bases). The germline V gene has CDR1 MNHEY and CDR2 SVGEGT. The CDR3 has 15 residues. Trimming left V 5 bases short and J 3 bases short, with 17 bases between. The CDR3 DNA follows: TGTGCCAGCAGTCGGGGAAGCGGGCTGAACTACGAGCAGTACTTC. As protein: CASSRGSGLNYEQYF.

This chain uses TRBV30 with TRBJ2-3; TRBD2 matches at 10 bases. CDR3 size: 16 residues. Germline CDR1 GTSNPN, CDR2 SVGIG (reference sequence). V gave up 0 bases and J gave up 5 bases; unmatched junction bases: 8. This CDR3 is CAWSVGLAGGGDTQYF. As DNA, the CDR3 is TGTGCCTGGAGTGTGGGGTTAGCGGGAGGTGGAGATACGCAGTATTTT.

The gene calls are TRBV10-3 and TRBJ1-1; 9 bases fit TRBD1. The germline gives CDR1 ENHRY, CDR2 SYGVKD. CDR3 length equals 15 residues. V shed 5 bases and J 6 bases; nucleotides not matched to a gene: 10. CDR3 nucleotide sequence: TGTGCCATCAGTAACCCCACAGGGGGCTCCGCTGAAGCTTTCTTT. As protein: CAISNPTGGSAEAFF.

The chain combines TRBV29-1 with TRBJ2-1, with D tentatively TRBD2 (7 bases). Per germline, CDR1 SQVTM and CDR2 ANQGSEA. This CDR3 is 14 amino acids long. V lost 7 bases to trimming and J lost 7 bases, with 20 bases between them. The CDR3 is CSARLGGVGNEQFF. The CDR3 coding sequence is TGCAGCGCAAGACTAGGGGGGGTTGGGAATGAGCAGTTCTTC.

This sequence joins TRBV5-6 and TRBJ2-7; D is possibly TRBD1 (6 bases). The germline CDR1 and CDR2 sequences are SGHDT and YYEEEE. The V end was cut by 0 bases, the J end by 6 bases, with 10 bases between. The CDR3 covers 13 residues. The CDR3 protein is CASSLGARGEQYF. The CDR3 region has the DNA TGTGCCAGCAGCTTGGGGGCCAGGGGCGAGCAGTACTTC. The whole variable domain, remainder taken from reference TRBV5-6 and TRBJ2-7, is DAGVTQSPTHLIKTRGQQVTLRCSPKSGHDTVSWYQQALGQGPQFIFQYYEEEERQRGNFPDRFSGHQFPNYSSELNVNALLLGDSALYLCASSLGARGEQYFGPGTRLTVT.